These 7 T cell receptor beta chains share one sample of origin, sequenced in a study of glioma-infiltrating T cells after dendritic cell vaccination listed by TCRdb under 2016. The method was the immunoSEQ multiplex PCR assay. TCRdb mirrors the immuneACCESS table, restricted to in-frame sequences. Some clones are absent from its copies; in checked studies, under half trace to an unresolved V gene, and the reason for the others is unknown. Across this sample there are approximately 93,000 clones, with 85% seen only once. The ten largest make up around 8% of the sample. The time point label, read with the paper, signifies: after dendritic cell vaccination, including at tumor progression/relapse. The sequencing used blood, collected after dendritic cell vaccination. The receptors were gathered from a human donor with glioblastoma.

This rearrangement joins TRBV15 to TRBJ1-2; D is possibly TRBD1 (5 bases). The CDR3 length is 15 residues. Germline V gives CDR1 LNHNV, CDR2 YYDKDF (reference sequence). V lost 3 bases and J lost 3, with 14 bases in between. Here the CDR3 DNA reads TGTGCCACCAGCAGGAACCGGGGGGGGGACTATGGCTACACCTTC. This gives the protein CATSRNRGGDYGYTF.

This chain connects TRBV6-5 to TRBJ2-5; the match to TRBD2 covers 10 bases. The CDR3 loop spans 15 amino acids. Per the germline V gene, CDR1 is MNHEY and CDR2 is SVGAGI. The V gene end was trimmed by 6 bases and the J gene end by 9 bases; junction bases not matched to a gene: 13. The CDR3 sequence: CASRPRLAGTPAQYF. The CDR3 region has the DNA TGTGCCAGCAGGCCCAGACTAGCGGGTACCCCGGCCCAGTACTTC.

The chain links TRBV6-1 to TRBJ2-2, with D possibly TRBD1 on 6 matching bases. Germline CDR1 and CDR2: MNHNS and SASEGT. The CDR3 has 15 residues. Deletions cut 2 bases from V and 7 bases from J, with 14 bases between. Here the CDR3 reads CASSEIQGRNGELFF. The CDR3, as DNA: TGTGCCAGCAGTGAAATCCAGGGGCGGAACGGGGAGCTGTTTTTT.

The V and J genes are TRBV29-1 and TRBJ2-1; 8 bases match TRBD2. The CDR3 is made up of 12 amino acids. V lost 6 bases, J lost 5 bases, and 3 bases stayed unmatched. Germline-derived CDR1 and CDR2 are SQVTM and ANQGSEA. The CDR3 bases are TGCAGCGTCTCTAGCGGGCACAATGAGCAGTTCTTC. It yields the protein CSVSSGHNEQFF.

As DNA, the CDR3 is TGTGCCAGCAGTATACTAGAGCAAAAGACGCAGTATTTT. This sequence encodes CASSILEQKTQYF. V is TRBV27 and J is TRBJ2-3; tentatively, D is TRBD2 (5 bases). Trimming removed 5 bases from V and 9 bases from J, with 15 bases in between. Germline CDR1 reads MNHEY; CDR2 reads SMNVEV (reference sequence). CDR3 length equals 13 residues.

V is TRBV5-1 and J is TRBJ1-1; 7 nucleotides agree with TRBD1. The CDR3 loop spans 16 amino acids. Germline-derived CDR1 and CDR2 are SGHRS and YFSETQ. Unmatched junction bases numbered 10, after V lost 1 base and J lost 4 bases. The CDR3 spells CASSLNPGQAGTEAFF. For the CDR3, the DNA is TGCGCCAGCAGCTTGAACCCCGGACAGGCGGGCACTGAAGCTTTCTTT.

The chain carries TRBV2 and TRBJ2-1; weak D call: TRBD2 (6 bases). V lost 8 bases and J 3 bases, leaving 11 bases between the germline ends. Germline CDR1 SNHLY, CDR2 FYNNEI. The CDR3 length is 13 residues. The CDR3 coding sequence is TGTGCCAGCTTGGGACTCGACTACAATGAGCAGTTCTTC. This translates into CASLGLDYNEQFF.